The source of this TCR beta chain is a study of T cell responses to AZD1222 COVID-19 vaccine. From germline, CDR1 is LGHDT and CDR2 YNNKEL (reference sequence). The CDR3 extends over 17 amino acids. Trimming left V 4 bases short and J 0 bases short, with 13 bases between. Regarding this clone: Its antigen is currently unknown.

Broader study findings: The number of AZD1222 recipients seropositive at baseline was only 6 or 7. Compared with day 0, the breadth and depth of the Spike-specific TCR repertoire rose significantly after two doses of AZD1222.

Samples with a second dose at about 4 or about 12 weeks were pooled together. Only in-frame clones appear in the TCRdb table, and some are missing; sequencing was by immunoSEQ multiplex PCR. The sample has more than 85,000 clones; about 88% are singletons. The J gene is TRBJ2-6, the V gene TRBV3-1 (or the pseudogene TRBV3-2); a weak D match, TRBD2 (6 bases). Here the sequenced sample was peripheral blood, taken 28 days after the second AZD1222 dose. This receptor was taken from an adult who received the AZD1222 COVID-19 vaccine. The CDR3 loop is CASSLMEGLSGANVLTF. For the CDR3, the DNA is TGTGCCAGCAGCCTCATGGAGGGGCTCTCTGGGGCCAACGTCCTGACTTTC.